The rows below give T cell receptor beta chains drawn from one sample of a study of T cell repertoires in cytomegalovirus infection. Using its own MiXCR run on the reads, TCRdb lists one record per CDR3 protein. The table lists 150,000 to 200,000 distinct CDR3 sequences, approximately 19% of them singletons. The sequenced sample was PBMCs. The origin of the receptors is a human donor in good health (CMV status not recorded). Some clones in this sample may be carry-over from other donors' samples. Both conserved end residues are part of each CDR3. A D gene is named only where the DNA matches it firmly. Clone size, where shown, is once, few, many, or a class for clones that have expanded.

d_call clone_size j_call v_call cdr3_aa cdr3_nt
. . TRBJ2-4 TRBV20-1 CSAIGAGLAKNIQYF TGCAGTGCTATAGGGGCAGGCCTAGCCAAAAACATTCAGTACTTC
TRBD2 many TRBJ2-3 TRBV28 CASSRGVASGRGDTQYF TGTGCCAGCAGTCGCGGAGTGGCTAGCGGGAGGGGAGATACGCAGTATTTT
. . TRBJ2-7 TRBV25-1 CASTFAYEQYF TGTGCCAGCACCTTTGCCTACGAGCAGTACTTC
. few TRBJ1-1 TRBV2 CASSEAGRNTEAFF TGTGCCAGCAGTGAAGCGGGCAGGAACACTGAAGCTTTCTTT
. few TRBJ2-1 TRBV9 CASSVGGGAEQFF TGTGCCAGCAGCGTAGGGGGCGGGGCTGAGCAGTTCTTC
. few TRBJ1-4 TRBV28 CASSLRQHEKLFF TGTGCCAGCAGTTTAAGACAGCATGAAAAACTGTTTTTT
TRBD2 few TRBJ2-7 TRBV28 CASSIAGLARNEQYF TGTGCCAGCAGTATCGCCGGACTAGCGAGGAACGAGCAGTACTTC
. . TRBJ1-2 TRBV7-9 CASSLEGFGYGYTF TGTGCCAGCAGCTTGGAAGGGTTTGGCTATGGCTACACCTTC
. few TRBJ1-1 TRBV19 CASTPTRAGGTEAFF TGTGCCAGTACTCCCACGAGGGCGGGGGGCACTGAAGCTTTCTTT
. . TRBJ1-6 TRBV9 CASSAGGGAMNSLHF TGTGCCAGCAGCGCCGGCGGCGGGGCTATGAATTCCCTCCACTTT
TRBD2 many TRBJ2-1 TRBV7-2 CASSLGASGRSYNEQFF TGTGCCAGCAGCTTAGGGGCTAGCGGGCGTTCCTACAATGAGCAGTTCTTC
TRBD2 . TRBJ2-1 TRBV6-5 CASSQSTSGRGEQFF TGTGCCAGCAGCCAGTCGACTAGCGGGAGAGGTGAGCAGTTCTTC
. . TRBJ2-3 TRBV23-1 CASSRSEADTQYF TGCGCCAGCAGTCGGTCCGAAGCAGATACGCAGTATTTT
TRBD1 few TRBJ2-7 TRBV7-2 CASSLGAGGFNEQYF TGTGCCAGCAGCTTAGGAGCAGGGGGCTTCAACGAGCAGTACTTC
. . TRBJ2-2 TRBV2 CASRRTLRQPNLNTGELFF TGTGCCAGCAGGCGGACACTTCGACAACCGAATCTGAACACCGGGGAGCTGTTTTTT
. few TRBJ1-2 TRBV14 CASSQGVLGGYTF TGTGCCAGCAGCCAAGGGGTCCTAGGAGGCTACACCTTC
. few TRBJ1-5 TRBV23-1 CASSQPPGSNQPQHF TGCGCCAGCAGTCAACCTCCGGGCTCCAATCAGCCCCAGCATTTT
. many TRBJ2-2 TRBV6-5 CASTHGLTGELFF TGTGCCAGCACTCATGGGCTCACCGGGGAGCTGTTTTTT
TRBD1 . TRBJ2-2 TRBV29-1 CSAGTGQNTGELFF TGCAGCGCCGGGACAGGACAGAACACCGGGGAGCTGTTTTTT
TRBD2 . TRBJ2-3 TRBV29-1 CSVTLSGRAGDTQYF TGCAGCGTGACCCTCAGCGGGAGGGCTGGAGATACGCAGTATTTT
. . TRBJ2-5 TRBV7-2 CASTLRPPQQETQYF TGTGCCAGCACCCTAAGGCCCCCTCAGCAAGAGACCCAGTACTTC
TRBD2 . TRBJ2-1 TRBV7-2 CASSLGTSGSYNEQFF TGTGCCAGCAGCTTGGGGACTAGCGGGAGTTACAATGAGCAGTTCTTC
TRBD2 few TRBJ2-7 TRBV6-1 CASQLLAESYEQYF TGTGCCAGCCAACTTCTAGCGGAGAGCTACGAGCAGTACTTC
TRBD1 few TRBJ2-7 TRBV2 CASSTISRDSYYEQYF TGTGCCAGCAGTACAATAAGCCGGGACAGCTACTACGAGCAGTACTTC
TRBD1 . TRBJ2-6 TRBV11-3 CASTMGQGKSGANVLTF TGTGCCAGCACGATGGGACAGGGAAAATCTGGGGCCAACGTCCTGACTTTC
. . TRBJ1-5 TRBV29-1 CSVATDNQPQHF TGCAGCGTTGCAACAGACAATCAGCCCCAGCATTTT
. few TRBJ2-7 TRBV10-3 CATKAAYEQYF TGTGCCACCAAGGCGGCCTACGAGCAGTACTTC
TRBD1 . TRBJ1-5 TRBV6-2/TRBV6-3 CASSYPGQGWHF TGTGCCAGCAGTTACCCCGGACAGGGTTGGCATTTT
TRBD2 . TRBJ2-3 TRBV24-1 CATSDSGLAGVDTQYF TGTGCCACCAGTGATTCGGGACTAGCGGGAGTAGATACGCAGTATTTT
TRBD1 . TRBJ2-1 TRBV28 CASSQGAGTTNEQFF TGTGCCAGCAGTCAGGGGGCGGGGACCACCAATGAGCAGTTCTTC
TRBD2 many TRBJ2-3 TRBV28 CASSLWWGGRQDTQYF TGTGCCAGCAGTTTATGGTGGGGGGGACGCCAAGATACGCAGTATTTT
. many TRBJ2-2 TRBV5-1 CASSLDDVTGELFF TGCGCCAGCAGCTTGGATGACGTAACCGGGGAGCTGTTTTTT
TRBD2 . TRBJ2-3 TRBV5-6 CASSRLGGLAESTDTQYF TGTGCCAGCAGCCGTTTGGGCGGACTAGCAGAAAGCACAGATACGCAGTATTTT
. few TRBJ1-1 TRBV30 CAWSGAGRSEAFF TGTGCCTGGAGTGGGGCAGGGAGGAGTGAAGCTTTCTTT
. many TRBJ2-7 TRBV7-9 CASSFRTETYEQYF TGTGCCAGCAGCTTCAGGACGGAAACCTACGAGCAGTACTTC
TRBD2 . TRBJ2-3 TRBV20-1 CSARTSGSSDTQYF TGCAGTGCCCGGACTAGCGGGAGCTCAGATACGCAGTATTTT
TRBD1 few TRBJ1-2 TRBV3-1 CASSQEGDRSNYGYTF TGTGCCAGCAGCCAAGAAGGGGACAGATCTAACTATGGCTACACCTTC
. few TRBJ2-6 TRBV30 CAWSGGHWNSGANVLTF TGTGCCTGGAGTGGGGGTCATTGGAACTCCGGGGCCAACGTCCTGACTTTC
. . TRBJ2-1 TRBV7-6 CASSLTTRNEQFF TGTGCCAGCAGCTTAACCACCCGCAATGAGCAGTTCTTC
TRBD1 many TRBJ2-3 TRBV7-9 CASSSSGTGSDTQYF TGTGCCAGCAGCTCCTCCGGGACAGGGTCCGATACGCAGTATTTT
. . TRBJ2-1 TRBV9 CASSVNIGYNEQFF TGTGCCAGCAGCGTGAACATCGGCTACAATGAGCAGTTCTTC
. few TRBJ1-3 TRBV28 CASREQWRGNTIYF TGTGCCAGCAGGGAGCAGTGGCGCGGAAACACCATATATTTT
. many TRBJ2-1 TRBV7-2 CASSSGGRGLNEQFF TGTGCCAGCAGCTCGGGGGGCCGGGGGTTGAATGAGCAGTTCTTC
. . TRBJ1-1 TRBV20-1 CSARAPGGEAKRKAFF TGCAGTGCTAGAGCTCCCGGGGGCGAGGCAAAGAGAAAAGCTTTCTTT
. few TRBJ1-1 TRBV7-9 CASSLGRARSTEAFF TGTGCCAGCAGCTTAGGCAGGGCTAGGTCCACTGAAGCTTTCTTT
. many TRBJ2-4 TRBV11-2 CASSPLGEAKNIQYF TGTGCCAGCAGCCCGCTCGGAGAAGCCAAAAACATTCAGTACTTC
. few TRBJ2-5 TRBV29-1 CSVFRDNTFQETQYF TGCAGCGTTTTCCGGGACAACACCTTCCAAGAGACCCAGTACTTC
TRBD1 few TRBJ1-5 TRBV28 CASSWDSLIQPQHF TGTGCCAGCAGTTGGGACAGCTTAATCCAGCCCCAGCATTTT
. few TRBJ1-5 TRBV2 CASNVDGNQPQHF TGTGCCAGCAATGTGGACGGCAATCAGCCCCAGCATTTT
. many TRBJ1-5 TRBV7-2 CASSALQNQPQHF TGTGCCAGCAGCGCCTTACAGAATCAGCCCCAGCATTTT
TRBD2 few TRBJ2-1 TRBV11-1 CASSFSTSGVGRNEQFF TGTGCCAGCAGCTTCTCGACTAGCGGGGTCGGGAGGAATGAGCAGTTCTTC
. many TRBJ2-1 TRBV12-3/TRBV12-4 CASSLRFGQVYNEQFF TGTGCCAGCAGTTTAAGGTTCGGGCAGGTCTACAATGAGCAGTTCTTC
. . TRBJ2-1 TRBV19 CASTFGGDYNEQFF TGTGCCAGTACTTTCGGGGGCGACTACAATGAGCAGTTCTTC